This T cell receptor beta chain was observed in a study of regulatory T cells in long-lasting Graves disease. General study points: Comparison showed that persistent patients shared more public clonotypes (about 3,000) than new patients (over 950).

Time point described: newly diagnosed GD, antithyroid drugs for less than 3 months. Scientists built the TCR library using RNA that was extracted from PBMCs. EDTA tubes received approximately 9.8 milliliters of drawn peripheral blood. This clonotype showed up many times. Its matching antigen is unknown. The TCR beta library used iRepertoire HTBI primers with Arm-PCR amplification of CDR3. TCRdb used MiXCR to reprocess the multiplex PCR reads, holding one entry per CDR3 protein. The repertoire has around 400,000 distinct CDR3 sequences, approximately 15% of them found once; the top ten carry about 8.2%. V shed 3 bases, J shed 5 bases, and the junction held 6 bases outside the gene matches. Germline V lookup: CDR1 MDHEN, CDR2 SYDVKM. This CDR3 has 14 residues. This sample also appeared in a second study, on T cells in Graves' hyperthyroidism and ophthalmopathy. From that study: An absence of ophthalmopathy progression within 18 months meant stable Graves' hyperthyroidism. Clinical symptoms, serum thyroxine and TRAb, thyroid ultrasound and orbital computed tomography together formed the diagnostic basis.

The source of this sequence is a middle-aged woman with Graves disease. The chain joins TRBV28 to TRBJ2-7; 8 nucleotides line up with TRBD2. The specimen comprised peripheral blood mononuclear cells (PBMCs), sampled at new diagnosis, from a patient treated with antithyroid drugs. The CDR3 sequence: CASSFGREVNEQYF. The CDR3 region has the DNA TGTGCCAGCAGTTTTGGGCGGGAGGTGAACGAGCAGTACTTC.